Listed below are T cell receptor beta chains from one sample, sequenced in a study of CD8 T cells in Susac syndrome. TCRdb redid the calling of the immunoSEQ multiplex PCR reads with MiXCR, one entry per CDR3 protein. The sample records some 200,000 distinct CDR3 sequences, about 95% being singletons. Sequencing was carried out using CD4+ T cells from PBMCs. The receptor set was obtained from a human donor in good health. Both conserved end residues are part of each CDR3. Each record gives: V gene, D gene, J gene, clone size, CDR3 DNA, CDR3 protein. D genes are given only for firm matches. The size field is filled for only some rows; it gives once, few, many or a size class.

TRBV28	TRBD1	TRBJ1-1	once	TGTGCCAGCAGACTGGACAGGATGAACACTGAAGCTTTCTTT	CASRLDRMNTEAFF
TRBV23-1	TRBD2	TRBJ2-7	-	TGCGCCAGCAGTCACGGGAGGGACGAGCAGTACTTC	CASSHGRDEQYF
TRBV29-1	-	TRBJ1-1	-	TGCAGCGTTGCCCAGGGAAGGGCTGAAGCTTTCTTT	CSVAQGRAEAFF
TRBV24-1	-	TRBJ2-1	-	TGTGCCACCAGTGCCGGTCACCAGCAGCGGGAGCAGTTCTTC	CATSAGHQQREQFF
TRBV28	-	TRBJ1-5	-	TGTGCCAGCAGGGGAAACAGGGTTTGGTACAATCAGCCCCAGCATTTT	CASRGNRVWYNQPQHF
TRBV3-1	-	TRBJ2-6	few	TGTGCCAGCAGCCTGAACTCTGGGGCCAACGTCCTGACTTTC	CASSLNSGANVLTF
TRBV12-3/TRBV12-4	-	TRBJ2-2	-	TGTGCCAGCAGTTTACTAGGGGCCCCCGGGGAGCTGTTTTTT	CASSLLGAPGELFF
TRBV14	TRBD2	TRBJ2-1	-	TGTGCCAGCAGCCAAGTTTCGAGCGGGAGGAGACGTGAGCAGTTCTTC	CASSQVSSGRRREQFF
TRBV30	TRBD2	TRBJ2-3	-	TGTGCCTGGAGTGATCCTAGGGGAATACCGCGGGAGTTGACAGATACGCAGTATTTT	CAWSDPRGIPRELTDTQYF
TRBV20-1	-	TRBJ2-7	-	TGCAGTGCTAGAGAGGGGACCGGAACATACGAGCAGTACTTC	CSAREGTGTYEQYF
TRBV20-1	-	TRBJ1-2	-	TGCAGTGCTAGAGCGATACAGGGAGCTAACTATGGCTACACCTTC	CSARAIQGANYGYTF
TRBV30	-	TRBJ1-1	-	TGTGCCAACAGCGCCGGGACAATTAACACTGAAGCTTTCTTT	CANSAGTINTEAFF